Listed below are T cell receptor beta chains from one sample, sequenced in a study of blood T cell repertoires in COVID-19. Sequencing was performed with immunoSEQ multiplex PCR; in TCRdb, only in-frame clones are kept and a portion is missing. The sample lists around 150,000 clones; approximately 80% were seen once. The material sequenced was PBMCs or T cells enriched from blood (not recorded which). Receptor source: a man in his fifties or sixties who had recovered from COVID-19. The CDR3 runs from the conserved cysteine through the conserved F or W. The D gene is left open where the match is weak. The size of a clone is reported for some rows only, either as once, few or many, or as a class for expanded clones.

J	D	V	size	CDR3	DNA
TRBJ2-3	-	TRBV28	-	CASSPSVGSISTDTQYF	TGTGCCAGCAGTCCGTCGGTGGGCTCGATATCCACAGATACGCAGTATTTT
TRBJ2-3	-	TRBV28	-	CASSSLTEDTQYF	TGTGCCAGCAGTTCGCTGACGGAGGATACGCAGTATTTT
TRBJ2-5	-	TRBV27	-	CASSYRYQETQYF	TGTGCCAGCAGTTACAGGTACCAAGAGACCCAGTACTTC
TRBJ2-7	TRBD1	TRBV19	-	CASSIEQGASEQYF	TGTGCCAGTAGTATAGAACAGGGGGCGTCCGAGCAGTACTTC
TRBJ1-5	-	TRBV5-1	many	CASSLARGQPQHF	TGCGCCAGCAGCTTGGCCAGGGGTCAGCCCCAGCATTTT
TRBJ1-4	TRBD1	TRBV5-1	-	CASSLGQGTNEKLFF	TGCGCCAGCAGCTTGGGACAGGGAACTAATGAAAAACTGTTTTTT
TRBJ1-3	-	TRBV19	-	CASSTFSWDTGSGNTIYF	TGTGCCAGTAGTACCTTCTCCTGGGACACCGGCTCTGGAAACACCATATATTTT
TRBJ2-3	-	TRBV27	-	CASSFSLYTDTQYF	TGTGCCAGCAGTTTTAGCCTTTACACAGATACGCAGTATTTT
TRBJ2-7	-	TRBV14	-	CASSQAGSPYEQYF	TGTGCCAGCAGCCAAGCCGGGAGTCCCTACGAGCAGTACTTC
TRBJ2-5	TRBD1	TRBV15	-	CATSKRTGTGIVLSETQYF	TGTGCCACCAGCAAAAGAACCGGGACAGGGATTGTGTTGAGCGAGACCCAGTACTTC
TRBJ1-2	TRBD1	TRBV27	-	CASSRDRGRGYTF	TGTGCCAGCAGCCGGGACAGGGGGCGAGGCTACACCTTC
TRBJ1-2	TRBD1	TRBV27	-	CASTAWGRGKDGYTF	TGTGCCAGCACCGCGTGGGGCAGGGGGAAGGATGGCTACACCTTC
TRBJ1-4	-	TRBV2	-	CASRWQNNEKLFF	TGTGCCAGCAGGTGGCAGAATAATGAAAAACTGTTTTTT
TRBJ1-1	-	TRBV11-2	-	CASSGGLRGEAFF	TGTGCCAGCAGCGGGGGACTGCGCGGTGAAGCTTTCTTT
TRBJ2-2	-	TRBV2	-	CASSVTRANTGELFF	TGTGCCAGCAGTGTGACTCGAGCGAACACCGGGGAGCTGTTTTTT
TRBJ2-3	-	TRBV9	-	CASSVLATDTQYF	TGTGCCAGCAGCGTACTAGCTACAGATACGCAGTATTTT
TRBJ1-2	-	TRBV5-5	-	CASSLVTGENYGYTF	TGTGCCAGCAGCTTGGTGACAGGCGAAAACTATGGCTACACCTTC